This T cell receptor (beta chain) came from a study of CD8+CD57+ T cells in acquired aplastic anemia. Overall study context: DNA per sorted CD4+ or CD8+ sample ranged roughly 0.18 to 30 ug, averaging 3.2 ug. Overall study findings and caveats: It was found that approximately 29 CD8+ CDR3 sequences were shared between patients and controls.

Patients picked for sequencing had shown CD8+CD57+ cell expansion detected by flow cytometry. The study profiled TCR beta VDJ and CDR3 using genomic DNA as template. One entry per CDR3 protein, called by TCRdb with MiXCR from the reads. The sample has around 170,000 distinct CDR3 sequences, nearly 50% seen once. To note about this clonotype: The antigen is unknown.

Germline V gene data show CDR1 as DFQATT and CDR2 as SNEGSKA (reference sequence). This CDR3 comprises 16 residues. The junction had 11 bases not matched to a gene; V was cut back by 2 bases and J by 9 bases. This TCR derives from a human donor with aplastic anemia. The chain employs TRBV20-1 and TRBJ2-1; 12 nucleotides align to TRBD2. The sequenced material came from sorted CD4+, CD8+, or CD8+CD57+ T cells (not recorded which) from PBMCs. The CDR3 spells CSARLAGGLRASEQFF. CDR3 DNA: TGCAGTGCTAGACTAGCGGGGGGGCTACGGGCAAGTGAGCAGTTCTTC.